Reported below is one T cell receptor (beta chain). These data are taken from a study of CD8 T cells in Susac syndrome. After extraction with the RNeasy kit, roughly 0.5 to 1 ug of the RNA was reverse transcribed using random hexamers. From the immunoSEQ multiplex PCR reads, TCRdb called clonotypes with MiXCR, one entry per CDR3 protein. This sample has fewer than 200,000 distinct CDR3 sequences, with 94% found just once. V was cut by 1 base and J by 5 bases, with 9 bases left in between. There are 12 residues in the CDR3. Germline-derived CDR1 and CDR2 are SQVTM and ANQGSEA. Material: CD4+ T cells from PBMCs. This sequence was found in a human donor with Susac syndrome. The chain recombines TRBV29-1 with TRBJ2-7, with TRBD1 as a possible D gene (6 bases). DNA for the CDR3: TGCAGCGTTGAAGGGGCAGGGGACGAGCAGTACTTC. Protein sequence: CSVEGAGDEQYF.